This entry is about one T cell receptor beta chain. Its target is not known. The data derive from a study of shared clonotypes between healthy human individuals. General study results and limits: Owing to a small donor count, the genetic and exposure-history diversity represented was limited. Non-shared clonotypes showed lower generation probabilities than clonotypes common to all four donors. Clonotype sharing levels among donors were expected to vary with sequencing depth. Memory subsets generally showed lower estimated richness than naive subsets.

V shed 4 bases, J shed 2 bases, and the junction held 5 bases outside the gene matches. CDR1 is SGDLS, CDR2 YYNGEE, per germline. This CDR3 is built from 15 residues. The repertoire was sequenced with immunoSEQ multiplex PCR; TCRdb's copy has only in-frame clones and lacks some. The sample holds fewer than 3 million clones, roughly 92% seen once. Material for sequencing was naive CD4+ T cells from PBMCs. Indicated subset: CD45RA+ positively selected. The receptor comes from a man in his late teens or twenties in good health. Some clones in this sample may be carry-over from other donors' samples. The V call is TRBV9, the J call TRBJ2-1; TRBD2 agrees at 8 bases. For the CDR3, the DNA is TGTGCCAGCAGCTTAATGACTAGCGCCTACAATGAGCAGTTCTTC. Amino acid sequence: CASSLMTSAYNEQFF.